A single T cell receptor beta chain is shown here with its context. Its antigen is as yet unknown. The CDR3 sequence is 16 residues long. Germline V gene sequence: CDR1 SGHVS, CDR2 FQNEAQ. Deletions cut 4 bases from V and 6 bases from J, with 18 bases between. Unique molecular identifiers were carried by the TCR beta cDNA libraries. T cells numbering roughly 1 to 10 million yielded 450,000 to 500,000 cDNA molecules. TCRdb redid the calling of the PCR reads with MiXCR, one entry per CDR3 protein. The repertoire holds roughly 800,000 distinct CDR3 sequences, 46% seen once, with roughly 4.9% in the top ten. The record originates from a study of post-analysis software for immune sequencing data. Study context: Relapsing-remitting, secondary progressive and progressive-relapsing forms of multiple sclerosis all featured among disease courses. Broader study findings: The normalized Chao1 diversity of multiple sclerosis patients was significantly lower than that of controls. Samples sharing a preparation batch grouped tightly together when assessed by F measure. Patients showed TRBV5-6, TRBV5-1 and TRBV20-1 among a few TRBV segments more frequent than in controls.

This receptor was taken from a girl aged 5 to 17 with multiple sclerosis. V and J are TRBV7-8 and TRBJ2-2; tentative D call: TRBD2 (5 bases). The sample consisted of blood. Here the CDR3 DNA reads TGTGCCAGCAGCTCAGGACTGGTCGTTTGGCCCGGGGAGCTGTTTTTT. This gives the protein CASSSGLVVWPGELFF.